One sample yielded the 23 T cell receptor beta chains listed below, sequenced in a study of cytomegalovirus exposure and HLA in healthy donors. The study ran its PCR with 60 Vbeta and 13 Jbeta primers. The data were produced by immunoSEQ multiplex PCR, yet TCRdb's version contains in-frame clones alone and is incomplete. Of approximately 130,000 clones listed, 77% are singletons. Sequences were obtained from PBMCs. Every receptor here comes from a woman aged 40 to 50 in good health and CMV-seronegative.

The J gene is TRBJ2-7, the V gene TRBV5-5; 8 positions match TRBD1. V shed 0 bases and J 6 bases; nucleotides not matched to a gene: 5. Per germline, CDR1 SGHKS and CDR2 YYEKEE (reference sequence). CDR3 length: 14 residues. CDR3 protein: CASSLGTGSPEQYF. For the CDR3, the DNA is TGTGCCAGCAGCTTGGGGACAGGGTCTCCCGAGCAGTACTTC.

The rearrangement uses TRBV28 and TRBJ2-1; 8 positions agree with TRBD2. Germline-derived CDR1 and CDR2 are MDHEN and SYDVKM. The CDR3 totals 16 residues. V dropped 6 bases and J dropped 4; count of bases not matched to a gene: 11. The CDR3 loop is CASSLRTSGLYNEQFF. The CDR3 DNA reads TGTGCCAGCAGCCTCAGAACTAGCGGATTGTACAATGAGCAGTTCTTC.

CDR3 in DNA: TGTGCCAGCAGCTTATTAGGAATAGGACAGGGGGTCTTCACTGAAGCTTTCTTT. It translates to CASSLLGIGQGVFTEAFF. J is TRBJ1-1 and V is TRBV5-6; 10 bases are shared with TRBD1. V shed 2 bases, J shed 4 bases, and the junction held 14 bases outside the gene matches. Germline CDR1 SGHDT, CDR2 YYEEEE. This CDR3 is built from 18 residues.

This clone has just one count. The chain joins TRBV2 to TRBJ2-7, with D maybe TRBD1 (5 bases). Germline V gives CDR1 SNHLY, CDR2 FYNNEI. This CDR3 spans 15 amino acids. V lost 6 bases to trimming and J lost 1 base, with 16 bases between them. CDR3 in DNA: TGTGCCAGCAGCCCCCGACCCACAGGATCCTACGAGCAGTACTTC. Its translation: CASSPRPTGSYEQYF.

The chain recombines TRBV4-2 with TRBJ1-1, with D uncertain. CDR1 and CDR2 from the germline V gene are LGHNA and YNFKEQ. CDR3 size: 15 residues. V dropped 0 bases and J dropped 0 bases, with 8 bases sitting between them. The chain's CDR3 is CASSQEGNLNTEAFF. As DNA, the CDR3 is TGTGCCAGCAGCCAAGAGGGCAACTTGAACACTGAAGCTTTCTTT.

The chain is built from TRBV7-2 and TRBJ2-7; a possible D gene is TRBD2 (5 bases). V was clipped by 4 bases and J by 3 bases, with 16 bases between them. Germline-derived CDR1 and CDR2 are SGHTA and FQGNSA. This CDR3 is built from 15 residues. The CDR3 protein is CASSSEAGVYYEQYF. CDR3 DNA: TGTGCCAGCAGCTCAGAGGCCGGGGTGTACTACGAGCAGTACTTC.

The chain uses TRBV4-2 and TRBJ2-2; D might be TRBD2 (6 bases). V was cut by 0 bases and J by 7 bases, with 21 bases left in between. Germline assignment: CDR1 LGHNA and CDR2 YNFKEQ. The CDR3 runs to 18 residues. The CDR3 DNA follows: TGTGCCAGCAGCCAAGACAGGGCGCGACTAGAGCTTTACGGGGAGCTGTTTTTT. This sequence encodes CASSQDRARLELYGELFF.

CDR3 sequence: CASSRWEGNQPQHF. The CDR3 coding sequence is TGTGCCAGCAGCCGCTGGGAGGGAAATCAGCCCCAGCATTTT. The gene calls are TRBV7-8 and TRBJ1-5; D is ambiguous. From germline, CDR1 is SGHVS and CDR2 FQNEAQ. CDR3 length: 14 residues. Trimming shortened V by 5 bases and J by 4 bases, and 12 bases separated the two germline ends. Filled out from reference TRBV7-8 and TRBJ1-5, the complete variable domain reads GAGVSQSPRYKVAKRGQDVALRCDPISGHVSLFWYQQALGQGPEFLTYFQNEAQLDKSGLPSDRFFAERPEGSVSTLKIQRTQQEDSAVYLCASSRWEGNQPQHFGDGTRLSIL.

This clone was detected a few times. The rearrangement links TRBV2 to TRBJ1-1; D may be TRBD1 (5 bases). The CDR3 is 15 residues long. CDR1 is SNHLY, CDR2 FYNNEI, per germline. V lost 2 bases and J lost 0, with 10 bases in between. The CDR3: CASSEPQGMNTEAFF. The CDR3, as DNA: TGTGCCAGCAGTGAACCCCAGGGAATGAACACTGAAGCTTTCTTT.

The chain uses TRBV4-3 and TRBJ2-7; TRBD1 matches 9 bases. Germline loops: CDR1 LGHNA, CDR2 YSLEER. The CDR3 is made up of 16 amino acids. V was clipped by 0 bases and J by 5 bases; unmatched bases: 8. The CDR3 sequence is CASSQDDRDRVHEQYF. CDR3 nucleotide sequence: TGCGCCAGCAGCCAAGATGACCGGGACAGGGTCCACGAGCAGTACTTC.

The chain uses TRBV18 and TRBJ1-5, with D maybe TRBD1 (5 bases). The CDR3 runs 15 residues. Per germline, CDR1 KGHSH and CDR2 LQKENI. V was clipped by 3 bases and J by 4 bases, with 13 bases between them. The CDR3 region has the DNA TGTGCCAGCTCACCGGGGGGGGTGCAGAATCAGCCCCAGCATTTT. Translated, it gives CASSPGGVQNQPQHF.

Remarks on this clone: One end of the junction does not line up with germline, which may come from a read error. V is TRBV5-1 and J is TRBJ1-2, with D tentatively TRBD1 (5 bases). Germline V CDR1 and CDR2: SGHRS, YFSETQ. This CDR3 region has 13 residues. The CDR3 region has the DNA TGCGCCAGCAGCTTTCAGGGTAACTATGGCTACCCCTTC. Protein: CASSFQGNYGYPF.

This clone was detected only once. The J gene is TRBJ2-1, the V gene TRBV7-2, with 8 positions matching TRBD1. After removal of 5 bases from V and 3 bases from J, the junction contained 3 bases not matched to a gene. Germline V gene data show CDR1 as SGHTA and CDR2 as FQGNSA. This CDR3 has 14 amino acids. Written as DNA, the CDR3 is TGTGCCAGCAGCCTGGGACAGGTCTACAATGAGCAGTTCTTC. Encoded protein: CASSLGQVYNEQFF.

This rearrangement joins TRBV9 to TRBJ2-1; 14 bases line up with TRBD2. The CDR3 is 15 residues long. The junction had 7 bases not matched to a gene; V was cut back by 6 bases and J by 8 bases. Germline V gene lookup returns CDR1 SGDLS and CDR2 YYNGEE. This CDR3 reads CASTRTSGGNHEQFF. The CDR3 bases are TGTGCCAGCACAAGGACTAGCGGGGGGAATCATGAGCAGTTCTTC.

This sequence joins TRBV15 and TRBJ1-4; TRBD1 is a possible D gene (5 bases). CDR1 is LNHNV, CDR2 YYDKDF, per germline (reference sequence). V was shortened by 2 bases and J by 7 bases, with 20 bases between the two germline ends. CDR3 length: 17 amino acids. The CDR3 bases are TGTGCCACCAGCAGAAGAGGTTCGGCCAGGGATACTGAAAAACTGTTTTTT. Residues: CATSRRGSARDTEKLFF. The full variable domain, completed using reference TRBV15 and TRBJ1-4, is DAMVIQNPRYQVTQFGKPVTLSCSQTLNHNVMYWYQQKSSQAPKLLFHYYDKDFNNEADTPDNFQSRRPNTSFCFLDIRSPGLGDTAMYLCATSRRGSARDTEKLFFGSGTQLSVL.

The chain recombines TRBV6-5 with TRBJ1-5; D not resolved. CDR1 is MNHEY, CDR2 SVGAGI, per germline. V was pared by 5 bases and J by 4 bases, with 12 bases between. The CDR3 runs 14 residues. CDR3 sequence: CASSRGFLNQPQHF. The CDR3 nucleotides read TGTGCCAGCAGTAGAGGGTTCCTTAATCAGCCCCAGCATTTT.

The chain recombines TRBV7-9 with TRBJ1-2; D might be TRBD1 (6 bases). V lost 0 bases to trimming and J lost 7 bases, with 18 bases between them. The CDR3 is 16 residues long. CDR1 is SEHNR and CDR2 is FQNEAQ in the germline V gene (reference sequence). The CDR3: CASSLAGSGGAGGYTF. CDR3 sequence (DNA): TGTGCCAGCAGCTTAGCTGGGTCGGGGGGCGCCGGTGGCTACACCTTC.

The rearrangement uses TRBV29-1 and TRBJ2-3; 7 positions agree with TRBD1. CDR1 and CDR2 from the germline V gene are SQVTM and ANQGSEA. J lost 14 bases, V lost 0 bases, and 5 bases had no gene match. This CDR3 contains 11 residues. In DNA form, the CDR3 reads TGCAGCGTTGAAGAAGGGGGCCGTTCGTATTTT. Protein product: CSVEEGGRSYF.

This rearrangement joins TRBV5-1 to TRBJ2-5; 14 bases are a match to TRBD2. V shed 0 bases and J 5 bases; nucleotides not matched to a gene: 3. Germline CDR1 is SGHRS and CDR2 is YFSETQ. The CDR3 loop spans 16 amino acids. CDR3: CASSLGTSGGSETQYF. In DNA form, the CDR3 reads TGCGCCAGCAGCTTGGGGACTAGCGGGGGGTCGGAGACCCAGTACTTC.

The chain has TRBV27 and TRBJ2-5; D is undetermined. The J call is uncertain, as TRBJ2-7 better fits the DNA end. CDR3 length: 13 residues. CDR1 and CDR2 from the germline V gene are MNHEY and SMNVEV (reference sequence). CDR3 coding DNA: TGTGCCAGCAGCCCTCAGGCTCCCTACGAGCAGTACTTC. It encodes CASSPQAPYEQYF.

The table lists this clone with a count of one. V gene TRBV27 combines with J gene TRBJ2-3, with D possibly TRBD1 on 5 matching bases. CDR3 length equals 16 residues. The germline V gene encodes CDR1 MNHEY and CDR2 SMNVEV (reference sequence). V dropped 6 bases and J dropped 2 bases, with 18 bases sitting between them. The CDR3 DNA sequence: TGTGCCAGCAGGGGGCGGCGGCCACAACTCACAGATACGCAGTATTTT. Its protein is CASRGRRPQLTDTQYF.

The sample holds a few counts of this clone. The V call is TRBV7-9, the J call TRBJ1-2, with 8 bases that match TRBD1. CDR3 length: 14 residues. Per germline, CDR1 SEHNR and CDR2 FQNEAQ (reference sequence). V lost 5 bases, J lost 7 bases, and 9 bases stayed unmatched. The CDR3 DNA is TGTGCCAGCAGCCAGACAGGGGATTCGAGTGGCTACACCTTC. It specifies CASSQTGDSSGYTF.

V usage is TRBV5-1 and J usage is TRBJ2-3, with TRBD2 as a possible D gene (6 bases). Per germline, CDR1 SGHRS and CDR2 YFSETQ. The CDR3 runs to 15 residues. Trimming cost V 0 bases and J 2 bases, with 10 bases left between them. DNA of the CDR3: TGCGCCAGCAGCTTGGCTGCGGGGCTCACAGATACGCAGTATTTT. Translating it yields CASSLAAGLTDTQYF.